These T cell receptor beta chains were read from a single sample in a study of T cells in localized non-small cell lung cancer. The data were produced by immunoSEQ multiplex PCR, yet TCRdb's version contains in-frame clones alone and is incomplete. The table lists around 91,000 clones, approximately 88% of them singletons. The source was peripheral blood, collected before any cancer treatment. These receptors were collected from a man aged 40 to 70 with stage I squamous cell lung carcinoma. CDR3s include the opening cysteine and the closing phenylalanine or tryptophan. A D gene is named only where the DNA matches it firmly. Not every row has a clone size; where given, it reads once, few, many or a size class.

d_gene,j_gene,abundance,v_gene,len,CDR3aa,CDR3nt
TRBD1,TRBJ1-1,few,TRBV7-3,14,CASSIGQGGTEAFF,TGTGCCAGCAGCATCGGACAGGGAGGCACTGAAGCTTTCTTT
TRBD1,TRBJ2-3,.,TRBV4-1,15,CASTLTGGMTDTQYF,TGCGCCAGCACCCTTACAGGGGGGATGACAGATACGCAGTATTTT
TRBD2,TRBJ2-5,.,TRBV5-6,16,CASSPRSRGAQETQYF,TGTGCCAGCAGCCCCCGGTCGCGGGGGGCACAAGAGACCCAGTACTTC
.,TRBJ1-3,.,TRBV6-5,15,CASSYSSGLGDTIYF,TGTGCCAGCAGTTACTCATCAGGGCTGGGGGACACCATATATTTT
.,TRBJ2-1,.,TRBV4-1,13,CASSRQVYNEQFF,TGCGCCAGCAGCCGACAGGTGTACAATGAGCAGTTCTTC
.,TRBJ1-6,.,TRBV13,13,CASSLGRNSPLHF,TGTGCCAGCAGCTTAGGGAGGAATTCACCCCTCCACTTT
TRBD2,TRBJ2-2,.,TRBV19,15,CASSIVGTSAGELFF,TGTGCCAGTAGTATCGTGGGGACTAGCGCCGGGGAGCTGTTTTTT
TRBD2,TRBJ2-1,.,TRBV5-4,15,CASSSASGSYNEQFF,TGTGCCAGCAGCTCGGCTAGCGGGAGTTACAATGAGCAGTTCTTC
.,TRBJ2-3,.,TRBV25-1,16,CASSEYVRGRGDTQYF,TGTGCCAGCAGTGAATATGTCCGGGGGCGAGGGGATACGCAGTATTTT
TRBD1,TRBJ1-6,.,TRBV19,14,CASSNRDRVSPLHF,TGTGCCAGTAGTAACCGGGACAGGGTTTCACCCCTCCACTTT
.,TRBJ1-3,few,TRBV15,17,CATSRDKGLSPGNTIYF,TGTGCCACCAGCAGAGATAAAGGGCTCTCTCCTGGAAACACCATATATTTT
.,TRBJ2-7,.,TRBV5-1,13,CASSLAVTYEQYF,TGCGCCAGCAGCTTGGCGGTAACCTACGAGCAGTACTTC
.,TRBJ2-7,once,TRBV6-1,12,CASSEALKGPYF,TGTGCCAGCAGTGAAGCGCTAAAGGGACCGTACTTC
.,TRBJ1-2,.,TRBV28,15,CASSFGRGRDYGYTF,TGTGCCAGCAGTTTTGGGAGGGGCCGGGACTATGGCTACACCTTC
TRBD2,TRBJ2-1,.,TRBV4-1,15,CASSAPGLARNEQFF,TGCGCCAGCAGCGCTCCGGGACTAGCTCGCAATGAGCAGTTCTTC
TRBD1,TRBJ2-5,.,TRBV11-2,17,CASSLDRLAGGTETQYF,TGTGCCAGCAGCTTAGATCGCCTCGCAGGGGGAACAGAGACCCAGTACTTC
.,TRBJ1-6,.,TRBV5-4,15,CASSLGGLSNSPLHF,TGTGCCAGCAGCTTGGGGGGACTCTCCAATTCACCCCTCCACTTT
.,TRBJ1-2,.,TRBV5-1,15,CASSLARGLVYGYTF,TGCGCCAGCAGCTTGGCCCGGGGGCTGGTTTATGGCTACACCTTC
.,TRBJ2-4,.,TRBV19,14,CASSITLAKNIQYF,TGTGCCAGTAGTATTACCCTAGCCAAAAACATTCAGTACTTC
TRBD1,TRBJ1-2,.,TRBV6-6,15,CASSYDPDRGTGYTF,TGTGCCAGCAGTTACGATCCGGACAGGGGGACTGGCTACACCTTC
TRBD1,TRBJ1-2,few,TRBV5-1,13,CASSLEGGHGYTF,TGCGCCAGCAGCTTGGAAGGGGGCCATGGCTACACCTTC
.,TRBJ1-2,.,TRBV5-1,13,CASSLLGYYGYTF,TGCGCCAGCAGCTTGCTAGGGTACTATGGCTACACCTTC
.,TRBJ1-4,.,TRBV7-2,15,CASSSRRGLGEKLFF,TGTGCCAGCAGCTCCCGTCGGGGGCTAGGTGAAAAACTGTTTTTT
.,TRBJ2-7,.,TRBV6-1,14,CASYPRDGSYEQYF,TGTGCCAGCTATCCTCGGGACGGATCCTACGAGCAGTACTTC
.,TRBJ2-5,.,TRBV6-1,14,CASTPLRGQETQYF,TGTGCCAGCACCCCCCTCCGGGGACAAGAGACCCAGTACTTC
.,TRBJ1-1,.,TRBV4-1,17,CASSQVPSVYGNTEAFF,TGCGCCAGCAGCCAAGTCCCCTCCGTGTACGGGAACACTGAAGCTTTCTTT
.,TRBJ2-1,.,TRBV9,15,CASSLQGSRDNEQFF,TGTGCCAGCAGCCTACAGGGTAGCAGAGACAATGAGCAGTTCTTC
.,TRBJ1-1,once,TRBV5-1,13,CASSGVGDTEAFF,TGCGCCAGCAGCGGGGTAGGGGACACTGAAGCTTTCTTT
.,TRBJ1-2,once,TRBV28,14,CASSSPRSHYGYTF,TGTGCCAGCAGCTCCCCGAGGTCTCACTATGGCTACACCTTC
.,TRBJ2-2,few,TRBV7-2,13,CASSLQGAGELFF,TGTGCCAGCAGCTTACAAGGAGCCGGGGAGCTGTTTTTT
.,TRBJ1-1,.,TRBV9,15,CASSVGGIMNTEAFF,TGTGCCAGCAGCGTAGGCGGGATCATGAACACTGAAGCTTTCTTT
.,TRBJ2-7,.,TRBV7-9,14,CASSLVGFGDEQYF,TGTGCCAGCAGCTTAGTGGGCTTCGGCGACGAGCAGTACTTC
.,TRBJ2-1,.,TRBV7-3,15,CASSSVADSYNEQFF,TGTGCCAGCAGCTCGGTAGCGGACTCCTACAATGAGCAGTTCTTC
.,TRBJ2-1,.,TRBV29-1,13,CSTGPSQYNEQFF,TGCAGCACGGGGCCCTCCCAGTACAATGAGCAGTTCTTC
.,TRBJ2-7,.,TRBV5-5,16,CASSSTSSSRGVEQYF,TGTGCCAGCAGCTCAACATCATCATCCAGGGGTGTCGAGCAGTACTTC
TRBD2,TRBJ2-3,.,TRBV19,15,CASSTSGRSTDTQYF,TGTGCCAGTAGTACGAGCGGGAGAAGCACAGATACGCAGTATTTT
.,TRBJ1-5,.,TRBV5-6,16,CASSLRGTDSNQPQHF,TGTGCCAGCAGCCTCCGCGGCACAGATAGCAATCAGCCCCAGCATTTT
TRBD1,TRBJ1-2,once,TRBV5-5,16,CASSDGTGGLSYGYTF,TGTGCCAGCAGCGACGGGACAGGGGGATTAAGCTATGGCTACACCTTC
.,TRBJ1-1,.,TRBV5-1,14,CASSLEAGETEAFF,TGCGCCAGCAGCTTGGAGGCAGGGGAAACTGAAGCTTTCTTT
.,TRBJ2-7,.,TRBV15,14,CATSRDAGFYEQYF,TGTGCCACCAGCAGAGATGCGGGGTTCTACGAGCAGTACTTC
.,TRBJ2-7,.,TRBV6-5,13,CASSRERNYEQYF,TGTGCCAGCAGCCGGGAGAGAAACTACGAGCAGTACTTC
.,TRBJ1-5,few,TRBV19,18,CASSLAASLGSRNQPQHF,TGTGCCAGTAGTCTGGCGGCCAGCCTGGGTTCTCGCAATCAGCCCCAGCATTTT
.,TRBJ1-4,.,TRBV15,13,CATSIGGDEKLFF,TGTGCCACCAGCATAGGGGGGGATGAAAAACTGTTTTTT
TRBD1,TRBJ2-7,.,TRBV19,15,CASSPRQGPPYEQYF,TGTGCCAGTAGCCCCAGACAGGGGCCCCCCTACGAGCAGTACTTC
TRBD1,TRBJ1-2,.,TRBV19,15,CASMVRTGDNYGYTF,TGTGCCAGTATGGTAAGGACAGGGGACAACTATGGCTACACCTTC
TRBD1,TRBJ2-2,.,TRBV15,16,CATSRGGTVITGELFF,TGTGCCACCAGCAGAGGGGGGACAGTTATCACCGGGGAGCTGTTTTTT